This note documents a single T cell receptor beta chain sequence. Looked up from germline, CDR1 is MDHEN and CDR2 is SYDVKM. The CDR3 covers 15 residues. After removal of 7 bases from V and 2 bases from J, the junction contained 9 bases not matched to a gene. The data derive from a study of blood T cell repertoires in COVID-19. The repertoire was sequenced with immunoSEQ multiplex PCR; TCRdb's copy has only in-frame clones and lacks some. Here the sample spans some 190,000 clones, less than 85% being singletons. Material for sequencing was peripheral blood. V usage is TRBV28 and J usage is TRBJ2-7, with 9 bases aligning to TRBD1. The clonotype comes from a woman of 80 years or more with active or convalescent COVID-19. CDR3 in DNA: TGTGCCAGCACCCCCCTGACAGGGGGAACCTACGAGCAGTACTTC. Protein: CASTPLTGGTYEQYF.